This record concerns one T cell receptor beta chain sequence. Its antigen is not known. This sample was taken from a study of shared clonotypes between healthy human individuals. Overall study findings and caveats: The study's rarefaction showed incomplete sorted-subset sequencing despite large depth. Across a few donors, naive CD4 shared 4.5% to 6%, naive CD8 more than 3%, memory CD4 2.3%, memory CD8 over 0.3%.

Investigators spread the genomic DNA of each subset evenly over several immunoSEQ plates. Profiling relied on immunoSEQ multiplex PCR, and the TCRdb table lists in-frame clones only, not all of them. The table has 400,000 or so clones, around 96% seen once. This clonotype originated in a man aged 25 to 45 in good health. The sequenced sample was memory CD8+ T cells sorted from blood. Subset described: CD45RO+ cells pooled with CCR7-negative TemRA cells.

The CDR3 here is CAWSIGLAGQDTQYF. In DNA, the CDR3 is TGTGCCTGGAGTATAGGGTTAGCGGGCCAAGATACGCAGTATTTT. This chain connects TRBV30 to TRBJ2-3; 7 bases line up with TRBD2. From germline, CDR1 is GTSNPN and CDR2 SVGIG (reference sequence). V dropped 2 bases and J dropped 5; count of bases not matched to a gene: 10. This CDR3 is built from 15 residues.